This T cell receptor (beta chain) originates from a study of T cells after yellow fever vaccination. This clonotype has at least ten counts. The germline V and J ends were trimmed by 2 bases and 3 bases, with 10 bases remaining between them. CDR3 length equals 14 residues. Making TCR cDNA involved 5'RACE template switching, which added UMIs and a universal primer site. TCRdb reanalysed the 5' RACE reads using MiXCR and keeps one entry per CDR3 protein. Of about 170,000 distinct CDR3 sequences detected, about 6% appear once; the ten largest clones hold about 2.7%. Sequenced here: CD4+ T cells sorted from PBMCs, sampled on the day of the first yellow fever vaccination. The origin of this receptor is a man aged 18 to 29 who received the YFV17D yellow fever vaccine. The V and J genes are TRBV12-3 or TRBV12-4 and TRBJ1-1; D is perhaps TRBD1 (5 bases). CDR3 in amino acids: CASSLNGGDTEAFF. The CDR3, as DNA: TGTGCCAGCAGTTTAAACGGGGGGGACACTGAAGCTTTCTTT.